These 23 T cell receptor beta chains were all obtained from the same sample, sequenced in a study of OX40 agonist ivuxolimab in advanced cancers. Produced via immunoSEQ multiplex PCR; TCRdb's table is partial and in-frame only. This table has 13,000 to 15,000 clones, around 93% appearing once. The sequenced sample was CD4+ or CD8+ T cells sorted from blood, obtained in a trial of the OX40 agonist ivuxolimab. These receptors were obtained from an adult with an advanced solid tumor such as melanoma, head and neck, liver or kidney cancer.

The V and J genes are TRBV2 and TRBJ2-5, with TRBD1 as a possible D gene (5 bases). The CDR3 sequence is 14 residues long. Per germline, CDR1 SNHLY and CDR2 FYNNEI. V was pared by 4 bases and J by 0 bases, with 9 bases between. CDR3 loop: CASSVSGYQETQYF. CDR3 sequence (DNA): TGTGCCAGCAGTGTGTCAGGGTACCAAGAGACCCAGTACTTC.

This chain connects TRBV7-9 to TRBJ2-3; 7 bases are shared with TRBD1. With V trimmed by 2 bases and J by 3 bases, 11 bases remained unmatched. CDR1 and CDR2 from the germline V gene are SEHNR and FQNEAQ (reference sequence). The CDR3 contains 17 residues. CDR3 region: CASSLLSGQILTDTQYF. The CDR3 DNA is TGTGCCAGCAGCTTATTATCGGGACAGATCCTTACAGATACGCAGTATTTT. The variable domain in full, with the rest retrieved from reference TRBV7-9 and TRBJ2-3, is DTGVSQNPRHKITKRGQNVTFRCDPISEHNRLYWYRQTLGQGPEFLTYFQNEAQLEKSRLLSDRFSAERPKGSFSTLEIQRTEQGDSAMYLCASSLLSGQILTDTQYFGPGTRLTVL.

The chain employs TRBV13 and TRBJ2-7; 8 bases fit TRBD1. CDR1 is PRHDT, CDR2 FYEKMQ, per germline (reference sequence). After removal of 10 bases from V and 7 bases from J, the junction contained 18 bases not matched to a gene. CDR3 length equals 15 residues. The CDR3 bases are TGTGCCACCTCGACCCGGACAGGGTCAAGCGGAGAGCAGTACTTC. It encodes CATSTRTGSSGEQYF.

This chain connects TRBV4-1 to TRBJ2-7; no definite D call. CDR3 length: 13 amino acids. Trimming took 3 bases from V and 4 from J, leaving 10 bases between them. Looked up from germline, CDR1 is MGHRA and CDR2 is YSYEKL. The CDR3 coding sequence is TGCGCCAGCAGCCACCAGGACGGGTACGAGCAGTACTTC. Translated, it gives CASSHQDGYEQYF.

CDR3 DNA sequence: TGTGCCAGCAGCTTAAGGTACTCTGGCACTGAAGCTTTCTTT. Its translation is CASSLRYSGTEAFF. The chain employs TRBV5-6 and TRBJ1-1; D ambiguous. Looked up from germline, CDR1 is SGHDT and CDR2 is YYEEEE. Trimming stripped 2 bases from V and 4 bases from J, with 12 bases between. The CDR3 is 14 amino acids.

The chain is built from TRBV6-5 and TRBJ2-7, with D unclear. The V and J ends lost 4 bases and 4 bases respectively, with 8 bases between them. The CDR3 spans 12 residues. Per germline, CDR1 MNHEY and CDR2 SVGAGI. The CDR3 coding sequence is TGTGCCAGCAGTTGGGGTAGTTACGAGCAGTACTTC. It codes for CASSWGSYEQYF.

The count of this clone is one. The V call is TRBV13, the J call TRBJ2-1; 8 bases align to TRBD2. Looked up from germline, CDR1 is PRHDT and CDR2 is FYEKMQ (reference sequence). CDR3 length: 20 amino acids. After removal of 5 bases from V and 9 bases from J, the junction contained 27 bases not matched to a gene. This chain's CDR3 is CASSLSAGATRYTPMSEQFF. The CDR3 nucleotides read TGTGCCAGCAGCCTCTCAGCGGGGGCTACAAGATATACGCCTATGAGTGAGCAGTTCTTC. The full variable domain, with the rest looked up from reference TRBV13 and TRBJ2-1, is AAGVIQSPRHLIKEKRETATLKCYPIPRHDTVYWYQQGPGQDPQFLISFYEKMQSDKGSIPDRFSAQQFSDYHSELNMSSLELGDSALYFCASSLSAGATRYTPMSEQFFGPGTRLTVL.

The chain recombines TRBV19 with TRBJ2-7; 9 nucleotides line up with TRBD2. Looked up from germline, CDR1 is LNHDA and CDR2 is SQIVND (reference sequence). The V gene end was trimmed by 5 bases and the J gene end by 0 bases; junction bases not matched to a gene: 5. The CDR3 contains 15 residues. Written as DNA, the CDR3 is TGTGCCAGTAGTTTTAGCGGGGGCAGCTCCTACGAGCAGTACTTC. Its protein is CASSFSGGSSYEQYF.

The chain combines TRBV5-4 with TRBJ1-1, with 7 positions matching TRBD1. Germline V gene sequence: CDR1 SGHNT, CDR2 YYREEE (reference sequence). The length of the CDR3 is 13 residues. The V gene end was trimmed by 4 bases and the J gene end by 5 bases; junction bases not matched to a gene: 5. CDR3 in DNA: TGTGCCAGCAGCAACAGGGGTAATACTGAAGCTTTCTTT. Amino acid sequence: CASSNRGNTEAFF.

V gene TRBV2 combines with J gene TRBJ2-1, with 11 bases aligning to TRBD2. The CDR3 spans 15 residues. Germline-derived CDR1 and CDR2 are SNHLY and FYNNEI. The V and J ends lost 5 bases and 4 bases, in that order; junction bases with no gene match: 4. The chain's CDR3 is CASSPGTSGYNEQFF. CDR3 in DNA: TGTGCCAGCAGTCCCGGGACTAGCGGTTACAATGAGCAGTTCTTC.

The CDR3: CASRDLRGSYEQYF. For the CDR3, the DNA is TGTGCCAGCAGAGACCTGAGGGGTTCCTACGAGCAGTACTTC. The chain joins TRBV28 to TRBJ2-5, with D perhaps assigned TRBD1 or TRBD2 (5 bases each). The J call may be wrong; the DNA end is better matched by TRBJ2-7. The CDR3 has 14 residues. Germline loops: CDR1 MDHEN, CDR2 SYDVKM.

The V and J genes are TRBV11-2 and TRBJ2-7, with 7 bases aligning to TRBD1. V was clipped by 1 base and J by 7 bases; unmatched bases: 7. CDR1 SGHAT and CDR2 FQNNGV come from the germline V gene. The CDR3 covers 14 residues. The CDR3 region is CASSLGRGPWEQYF. CDR3 nucleotide sequence: TGTGCCAGCAGCTTAGGAAGGGGGCCATGGGAGCAGTACTTC.

The chain employs TRBV27 and TRBJ1-5; 7 bases fit TRBD1. V was pared by 3 bases and J by 6 bases, with 11 bases of the junction left unmatched. This CDR3 comprises 16 residues. The germline V gene encodes CDR1 MNHEY and CDR2 SMNVEV (reference sequence). The CDR3 DNA is TGTGCCAGCAGTTTGGGCCAACAAGGGGGCGGTCAGCCCCAGCATTTT. It translates to CASSLGQQGGGQPQHF.

This clone showed up just once. The rearrangement links TRBV28 to TRBJ2-1, with D maybe TRBD2 (6 bases). There are 18 residues in the CDR3. V was clipped by 7 bases and J by 2 bases, with 24 bases between them. CDR1 is MDHEN and CDR2 is SYDVKM in the germline V gene. CDR3 bases: TGTGCCAGCATTACGGGAGAGGGTATGGGTCCCGCCTACAATGAGCAGTTCTTC. Protein product: CASITGEGMGPAYNEQFF. The full variable domain, completed using reference TRBV28 and TRBJ2-1, is DVKVTQSSRYLVKRTGEKVFLECVQDMDHENMFWYRQDPGLGLRLIYFSYDVKMKEKGDIPEGYSVSREKKERFSLILESASTNQTSMYLCASITGEGMGPAYNEQFFGPGTRLTVL.

The chain carries TRBV16 and TRBJ2-7; TRBD2 matches 11 bases. This CDR3 is 18 amino acids long. The germline gives CDR1 KGHSY, CDR2 FQNENV. V shed 2 bases, J shed 3 bases, and the junction held 12 bases outside the gene matches. The CDR3 protein is CASSQVTSGSSALYEQYF. CDR3 sequence (DNA): TGTGCCAGCAGCCAAGTTACTAGCGGGAGTTCGGCCCTCTACGAGCAGTACTTC.

The chain carries TRBV6-5 and TRBJ2-1; 15 positions agree with TRBD2. The germline gives CDR1 MNHEY, CDR2 SVGAGI. The J segment lost 9 bases and the V segment lost 6 bases, leaving 6 bases of the junction unmatched. This CDR3 is built from 15 residues. This CDR3 is CASSPRTSGRGEQFF. The CDR3 bases are TGTGCCAGCAGCCCCAGGACTAGCGGGAGGGGTGAGCAGTTCTTC.

This clone was seen only once. J is TRBJ2-7 and V is TRBV19; TRBD2 might be the D (6 bases). Trimming stripped 3 bases from V and 5 bases from J, with 14 bases between. The CDR3 sequence is 14 residues long. The germline V gene encodes CDR1 LNHDA and CDR2 SQIVND (reference sequence). CDR3 in amino acids: CASSITGAGHEQYF. CDR3 coding DNA: TGTGCCAGTAGTATTACCGGGGCGGGGCACGAGCAGTACTTC.

This clone was observed a handful of times. The chain links TRBV9 to TRBJ2-2, with TRBD1 matching over 9 bases. J gave up 6 bases and V 0 bases, and 3 bases lay outside the gene matches. In germline, CDR1 is SGDLS, CDR2 YYNGEE. The CDR3 is made up of 15 amino acids. The CDR3 region has the DNA TGTGCCAGCAGCGTAGAACAGGGGGCGTCCGGGGAGCTGTTTTTT. Encoded protein: CASSVEQGASGELFF.

This chain's CDR3 is CASSHTVDPYGYTF. CDR3 DNA sequence: TGTGCCAGCAGCCACACGGTCGACCCGTATGGCTACACCTTC. J is TRBJ1-2 and V is TRBV5-8; D ambiguous. Germline V CDR1 and CDR2: SGHTS, YDEGEE. V was clipped by 4 bases and J by 5 bases, with 15 bases between them. The CDR3 consists of 14 residues.

The chain links TRBV19 to TRBJ2-3; no reliable D call. The germline gives CDR1 LNHDA, CDR2 SQIVND (reference sequence). This CDR3 is 12 amino acids long. V lost 1 base to trimming and J lost 3 bases, with 2 bases between them. CDR3 DNA: TGTGCCAGTAGTATAGCAACAGATACGCAGTATTTT. As protein: CASSIATDTQYF. The entire variable domain, with the rest obtained from reference TRBV19 and TRBJ2-3, is as follows: DGGITQSPKYLFRKEGQNVTLSCEQNLNHDAMYWYRQDPGQGLRLIYYSQIVNDFQKGDIAEGYSVSREKKESFPLTVTSAQKNPTAFYLCASSIATDTQYFGPGTRLTVL.

The chain joins TRBV27 to TRBJ2-3; TRBD2 agrees at 12 bases. In germline, CDR1 is MNHEY, CDR2 SMNVEV (reference sequence). This CDR3 is 16 amino acids long. The junction had 12 bases not matched to a gene; V was cut back by 4 bases and J by 10 bases. As DNA, the CDR3 is TGTGCCAGCAGTTGGTCTAGCGGGAGGGCTTCCCAATCGCAGTATTTT. Translating it yields CASSWSSGRASQSQYF.

The chain uses TRBV11-2 and TRBJ2-1, with 8 bases aligning to TRBD2. The CDR3 covers 14 residues. The germline gives CDR1 SGHAT, CDR2 FQNNGV. V lost 4 bases, J lost 8 bases, and 7 bases stayed unmatched. CDR3 region: CASSSGREGHEQFF. In DNA form, the CDR3 reads TGTGCCAGCAGCTCCGGACGGGAGGGCCATGAGCAGTTCTTC.

This clone is a singleton in its sample. The CDR3 sequence: CASSLISGLAYYTF. Written as DNA, the CDR3 is TGTGCCAGCAGTTTAATCTCGGGACTCGCATACTACACCTTC. The rearrangement uses TRBV28 and TRBJ1-2; possible D gene TRBD1, 5 bases. Looked up from germline, CDR1 is MDHEN and CDR2 is SYDVKM. The CDR3 is made up of 14 amino acids. Trimming stripped 2 bases from V and 10 bases from J, with 17 bases between.